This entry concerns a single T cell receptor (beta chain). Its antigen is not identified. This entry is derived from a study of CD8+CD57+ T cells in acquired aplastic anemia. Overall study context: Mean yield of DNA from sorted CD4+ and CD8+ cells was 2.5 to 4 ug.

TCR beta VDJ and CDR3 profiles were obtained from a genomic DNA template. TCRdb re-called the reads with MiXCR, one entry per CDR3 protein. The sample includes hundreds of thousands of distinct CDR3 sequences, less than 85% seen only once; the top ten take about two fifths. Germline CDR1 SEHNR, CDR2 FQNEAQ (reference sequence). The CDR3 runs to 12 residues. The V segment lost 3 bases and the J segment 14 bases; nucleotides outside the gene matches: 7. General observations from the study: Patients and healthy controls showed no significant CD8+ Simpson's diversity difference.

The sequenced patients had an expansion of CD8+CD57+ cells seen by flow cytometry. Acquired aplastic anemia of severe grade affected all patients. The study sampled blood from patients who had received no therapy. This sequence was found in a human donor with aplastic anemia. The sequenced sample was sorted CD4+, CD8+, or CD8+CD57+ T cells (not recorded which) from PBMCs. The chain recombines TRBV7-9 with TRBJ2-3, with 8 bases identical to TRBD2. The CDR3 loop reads CASSFERSGGYF. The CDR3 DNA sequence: TGTGCCAGCAGCTTTGAAAGAAGCGGGGGGTATTTT.